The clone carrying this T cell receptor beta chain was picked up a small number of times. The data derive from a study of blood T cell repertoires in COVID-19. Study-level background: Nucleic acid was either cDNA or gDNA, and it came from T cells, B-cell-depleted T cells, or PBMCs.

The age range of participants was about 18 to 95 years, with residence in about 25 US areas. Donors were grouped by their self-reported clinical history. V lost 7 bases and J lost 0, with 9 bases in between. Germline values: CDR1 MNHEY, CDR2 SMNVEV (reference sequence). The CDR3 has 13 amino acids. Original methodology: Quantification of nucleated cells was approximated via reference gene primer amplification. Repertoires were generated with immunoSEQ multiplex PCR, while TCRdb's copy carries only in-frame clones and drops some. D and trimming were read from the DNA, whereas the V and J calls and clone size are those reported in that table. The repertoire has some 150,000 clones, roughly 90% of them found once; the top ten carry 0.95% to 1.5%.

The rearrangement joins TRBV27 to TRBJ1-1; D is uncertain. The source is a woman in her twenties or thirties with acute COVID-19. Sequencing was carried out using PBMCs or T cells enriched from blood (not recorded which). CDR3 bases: TGTGCCAGCATCGCACAGATGAACACTGAAGCTTTCTTT. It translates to CASIAQMNTEAFF.